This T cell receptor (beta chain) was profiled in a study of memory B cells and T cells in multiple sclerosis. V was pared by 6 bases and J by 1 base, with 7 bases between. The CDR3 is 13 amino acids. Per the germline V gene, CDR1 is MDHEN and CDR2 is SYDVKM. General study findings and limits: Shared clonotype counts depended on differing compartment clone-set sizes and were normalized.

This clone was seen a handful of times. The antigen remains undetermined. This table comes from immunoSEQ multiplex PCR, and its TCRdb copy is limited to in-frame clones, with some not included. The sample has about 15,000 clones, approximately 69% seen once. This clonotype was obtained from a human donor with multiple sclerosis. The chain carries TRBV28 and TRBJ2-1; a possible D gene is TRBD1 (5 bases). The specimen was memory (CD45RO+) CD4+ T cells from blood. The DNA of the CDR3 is TGTGCCAGCAGGGGGCTGTCCTACAATGAGCAGTTCTTC. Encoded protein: CASRGLSYNEQFF.